This is a list of T cell receptor beta chains from one sample in a study of patients and donors after allogeneic stem cell transplantation. Each CDR3 protein is one row after TCRdb ran MiXCR on the RT-PCR reads. This table has roughly 960,000 distinct CDR3 sequences, roughly 18% appearing once. The sequenced sample was blood, either unsorted or a sorted T cell fraction (not recorded which). The origin of the receptors is a human donor who was either an allogeneic HSCT recipient or a stem cell or donor lymphocyte infusion donor (not recorded which). It is not recorded whose cells these are; they may come from a transplant donor. The CDR3 runs from the conserved cysteine through the conserved F or W. Each record gives: D gene, V gene, CDR3 protein. D genes are given only for firm matches.

>TRBD1|TRBV9
CASSGRDRDNYGYTF
>.|TRBV20-1
CSARDPDRPVGYTF
>.|TRBV7-9
CASSLSQEQYF
>.|TRBV7-3
CASSLISSSYNEQFF
>.|TRBV29-1
CSADEGEWGYGYTF
>TRBD1|TRBV29-1
CSVDAGGEQYF
>TRBD2|TRBV20-1
CSADERRGGRDTQYF
>.|TRBV27
CASSHGGVGANVLTF
>TRBD1|TRBV6-5
CASSYSQGKVYEQYF
>TRBD1|TRBV6-1
CASSEARPSDRGFTDTQYF
>.|TRBV7-2
CASSRLVNTGELFF
>TRBD2|TRBV25-1
CASSDWTSGRNEQFF
>.|TRBV9
CASTHPGLLTGELFF
>TRBD1|TRBV5-6
CASSTRQGAKTQYF
>.|TRBV20-1
CSARGRTSSYNEQFF
>.|TRBV5-1
CASSLGGTNSGNTIYF
>TRBD1|TRBV4-3
CASSQGTGSYYEQYF
>TRBD2|TRBV5-1
CASHRLAGTNEQFF
>.|TRBV7-3
CASSLTRRADGAGELFF
>.|TRBV18
CASSPPSEANNEQFF
>.|TRBV5-1
CASSLVGSSYNSPLHF
>TRBD1|TRBV7-9
CASRDRVGETQYF
>.|TRBV20-1
CSASGHTEAFF
>.|TRBV20-1
CSARDRNEQFF
>.|TRBV5-1
CASTKGWGTYEQYF
>.|TRBV5-5
CASSWGQGSYNSPLHF
>.|TRBV12-3/TRBV12-4
CASRPQGADSPLHF
>TRBD1|TRBV12-3/TRBV12-4
CASSPGQGATEAFF
>TRBD2|TRBV5-1
CASSRPSGRAWDAQYF
>TRBD2|TRBV12-3/TRBV12-4
CASSPSLAGVTSGANVLTF
>TRBD2|TRBV18
CASSPRLAGGYEQFF
>.|TRBV21-1
CASSASGSRTDTQYF
>.|TRBV4-3
CASSQEGRGSYGYTF
>.|TRBV7-7
CASRARGPMETQYF
>.|TRBV12-3/TRBV12-4
CASRPTGLAEAFF
>.|TRBV5-1
CASSLEQPGQHEQYF
>.|TRBV7-8
CASSPRTGANVLTF
>.|TRBV27
CASSDLYNEQFF
>TRBD1|TRBV7-2
CASSAPTGGYNEQFF
>.|TRBV18
CASSPGGQDPIEAFF
>.|TRBV10-3
CAISDKYNEQFF
>TRBD1|TRBV19
CASSTRLTGEAGYTF
>TRBD2|TRBV7-9
CASSLTSGATHYEQYF